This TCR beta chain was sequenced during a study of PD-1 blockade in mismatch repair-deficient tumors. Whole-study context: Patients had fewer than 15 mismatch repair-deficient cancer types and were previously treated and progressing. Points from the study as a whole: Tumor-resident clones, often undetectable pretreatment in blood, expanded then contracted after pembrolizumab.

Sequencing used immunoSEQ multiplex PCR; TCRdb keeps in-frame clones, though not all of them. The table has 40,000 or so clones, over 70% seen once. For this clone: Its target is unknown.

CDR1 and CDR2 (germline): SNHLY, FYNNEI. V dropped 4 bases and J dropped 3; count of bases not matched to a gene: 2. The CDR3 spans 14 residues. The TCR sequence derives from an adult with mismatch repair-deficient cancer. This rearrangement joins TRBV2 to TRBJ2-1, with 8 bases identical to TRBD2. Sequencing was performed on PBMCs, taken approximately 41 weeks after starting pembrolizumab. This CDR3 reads CASSGLAGYNEQFF. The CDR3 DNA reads TGTGCCAGCAGTGGGCTAGCGGGCTACAATGAGCAGTTCTTC.